This paragraph covers one T cell receptor (beta chain) sequence. This clone was observed a handful of times. Its antigen is not yet known. The record has no base qualities; no much larger clone is one base away. The sample belongs to a study of T cell changes during pregnancy in multiple sclerosis (dated by TCRdb to between 2018 and 2021). In terms of the full investigation: In women with multiple sclerosis, the researchers looked at how the T cell repertoire shifted as pregnancy progressed.

Trimming accounts for 5 bases at V and 7 bases at J, while the number of junction bases matched to no gene is 6. The germline V gene specifies SGHVS as CDR1 and FQNEAQ as CDR2. The CDR3 covers 13 residues, taking in both the cysteine and the phenylalanine. Only CDR3 DNA remains: 39 bases, in frame from the first base. The library was made by the immunoSEQ multiplex PCR assay. Sourced from immuneACCESS, this table was stored by TCRdb with only in-frame sequences that have V and J called. A share of the clones is absent; for the studies checked, an unresolved V gene accounts for under half, and the remainder has no known explanation. The sample table shows tens of thousands of clones, and roughly 93% are seen once. The leading ten clones occupy more than 2.5% of the sample.

The sequence joins TRBV7-8 to TRBJ2-7, and 9 junctional nucleotides match TRBD1. This material consisted of peripheral blood, taken in the second trimester of pregnancy. This sequence was found in a female donor with multiple sclerosis, enrolled in a pregnancy study. The CDR3 protein is CASSQRTGVEQYF. DNA sequence: TGTGCCAGCAGCCAGAGGACAGGGGTTGAGCAGTACTTC.